The 27 T cell receptor beta chains given below trace back to one sample, sequenced in a study of T cell changes during pregnancy in multiple sclerosis. Assay used: immunoSEQ multiplex PCR; TCRdb lists only in-frame clones, some missing. The table includes around 33,000 clones, roughly 89% detected once. The sequenced sample was CD8+ T cells from peripheral blood mononuclear cells, obtained in the third trimester of pregnancy. The receptors shown here come from a female donor with multiple sclerosis, enrolled in a pregnancy study.

The chain has TRBV7-9 and TRBJ2-1, with 15 bases matching TRBD2. The CDR3 has 19 amino acids. V trimming: 3 bases; J trimming: 0 bases; junction bases outside the gene matches: 6. The V gene's germline CDR1 is SEHNR and CDR2 FQNEAQ (reference sequence). CDR3 loop: CASSFPGTSGGISYNEQFF. CDR3 in DNA: TGTGCCAGCAGCTTTCCCGGGACTAGCGGGGGGATCTCCTACAATGAGCAGTTCTTC.

V gene TRBV5-1 combines with J gene TRBJ2-5; 7 bases are shared with TRBD2. Germline V lookup: CDR1 SGHRS, CDR2 YFSETQ. CDR3 length equals 13 residues. The V and J ends lost 0 bases and 4 bases, in that order; junction bases with no gene match: 0. The CDR3 sequence: CASSLGGGETQYF. CDR3 bases: TGCGCCAGCAGCTTGGGCGGGGGAGAGACCCAGTACTTC.

The J gene is TRBJ1-1, the V gene TRBV9; D possibly corresponds to TRBD1 (5 bases). Between the trimmed V and J ends, which lost 3 bases and 3 bases, there was a span of 12 bases. The CDR3 runs to 14 residues. The V gene's germline CDR1 is SGDLS and CDR2 YYNGEE. The CDR3 sequence: CASSGGSGDTEAFF. The DNA for the CDR3 is TGTGCCAGCAGCGGGGGGAGCGGGGACACTGAAGCTTTCTTT.

The J gene is TRBJ2-7, the V gene TRBV7-8; D may be TRBD1 (6 bases). Germline V gives CDR1 SGHVS, CDR2 FQNEAQ. This CDR3 spans 13 amino acids. V was cut by 1 base and J by 2 bases, with 6 bases left in between. CDR3 protein: CASSLDRAYEQYF. CDR3 coding DNA: TGTGCCAGCAGCTTAGACAGGGCCTACGAGCAGTACTTC.

This chain uses TRBV9 with TRBJ1-2; 8 bases map to TRBD1. The CDR3 has 13 residues. The ends lost 4 bases at V and 8 bases at J; junction bases unmatched: 7. Germline lookup yields CDR1 SGDLS and CDR2 YYNGEE. The DNA for the CDR3 is TGTGCCAGCAGCCCCCGACAGGGGTACGGCTACACCTTC. Encoded protein: CASSPRQGYGYTF. The full variable domain, with the rest looked up from reference TRBV9 and TRBJ1-2, is DSGVTQTPKHLITATGQRVTLRCSPRSGDLSVYWYQQSLDQGLQFLIQYYNGEERAKGNILERFSAQQFPDLHSELNLSSLELGDSALYFCASSPRQGYGYTFGSGTRLTVV.

This chain uses TRBV6-1 with TRBJ2-2, with unresolved D. Germline V gives CDR1 MNHNS, CDR2 SASEGT. The CDR3 sequence is 14 residues long. The V end lost 3 bases, the J end lost 6 bases, and 11 bases lay between the germline ends. The CDR3 bases are TGTGCCAGCAGTGAGTCTATTAGCCCCGGGGAGCTGTTTTTT. Encoded protein: CASSESISPGELFF.

This sequence joins TRBV29-1 and TRBJ2-1; D is perhaps TRBD1 (6 bases). The CDR3 runs 15 residues. V was cut by 2 bases and J by 2 bases, with 13 bases left in between. From germline, CDR1 is SQVTM and CDR2 ANQGSEA. Here the CDR3 DNA reads TGCAGCGTTGAAAATGACAGGACTCCCTACAATGAGCAGTTCTTC. Translation gives CSVENDRTPYNEQFF.

V and J are TRBV30 and TRBJ2-3; D ambiguous. In germline, CDR1 is GTSNPN, CDR2 SVGIG (reference sequence). The CDR3 totals 14 residues. The V gene lost 0 bases and the J gene lost 1 base, with 8 bases spanning the gap. This CDR3 is CAWSVGAGTDTQYF. In DNA form, the CDR3 reads TGTGCCTGGAGTGTTGGCGCGGGCACAGATACGCAGTATTTT. Filled out from reference TRBV30 and TRBJ2-3, the complete variable domain reads SQTIHQWPATLVQPVGSPLSLECTVEGTSNPNLYWYRQAAGRGLQLLFYSVGIGQISSEVPQNLSASRPQDRQFILSSKKLLLSDSGFYLCAWSVGAGTDTQYFGPGTRLTVL.

The genes are TRBV9 and TRBJ1-2; D might be TRBD1 (5 bases). Per the germline V gene, CDR1 is SGDLS and CDR2 is YYNGEE. Trimming left V 4 bases short and J 5 bases short, with 15 bases between. The CDR3 covers 14 residues. The CDR3 spells CASSHLDRDYGYTF. As DNA, the CDR3 is TGTGCCAGCAGCCATCTCGACAGAGATTATGGCTACACCTTC.

CDR3 protein: CASSPLGQPQHF. The CDR3 DNA reads as TGTGCCAGCAGTCCCCTGGGCCAGCCCCAGCATTTT. The rearrangement uses TRBV27 and TRBJ1-5; D not resolved. Trimming left V 5 bases short and J 7 bases short, with 9 bases between. CDR1 and CDR2 from the germline V gene are MNHEY and SMNVEV (reference sequence). This CDR3 spans 12 amino acids.

J is TRBJ2-7 and V is TRBV4-1, with D tentatively TRBD1 (5 bases). This CDR3 has 14 amino acids. CDR1 and CDR2 from the germline V gene are MGHRA and YSYEKL. V was shortened by 1 base and J by 5 bases, with 12 bases between the two germline ends. CDR3 sequence: CASSQGGQGDEQYF. The DNA for the CDR3 is TGCGCCAGCAGCCAAGGTGGGCAGGGCGACGAGCAGTACTTC.

V is TRBV27 and J is TRBJ2-5, with TRBD2 matching over 7 bases. In germline, CDR1 is MNHEY, CDR2 SMNVEV (reference sequence). J gave up 4 bases and V 3 bases, and 5 bases lay outside the gene matches. The CDR3 consists of 14 residues. DNA of the CDR3: TGTGCCAGCAGTTTTTCCTGGGGGGGAGAGACCCAGTACTTC. Translation: CASSFSWGGETQYF.

With regard to this clone: Germline and junction disagree at one end, which may indicate a read error. This chain uses TRBV7-7 with TRBJ2-2, with 7 bases identical to TRBD2. CDR1 and CDR2 (germline): SSHAT, FNYEAQ (reference sequence). The CDR3 is 13 residues long. The CDR3 protein is CASSTTSAGELFF. The CDR3 DNA reads TGTGCTAGCAGCACAACTAGCGCCGGGGAGCTGTTTTTT.

The chain links TRBV9 to TRBJ1-3; 10 positions agree with TRBD1. CDR1 and CDR2 (germline): SGDLS, YYNGEE. J lost 1 base, V lost 4 bases, and 5 bases had no gene match. The CDR3 has 16 residues. CDR3 loop: CASSPGTGASGNTIYF. Here the CDR3 DNA reads TGTGCCAGCAGCCCTGGGACAGGGGCTTCTGGAAACACCATATATTTT.

V and J are TRBV30 and TRBJ2-2; no clear D gene. The V gene's germline CDR1 is GTSNPN and CDR2 SVGIG (reference sequence). V lost 3 bases and J lost 4, with 6 bases in between. CDR3 length: 12 amino acids. The CDR3, as DNA: TGTGCCTGGAGGGCCCGCACCGGGGAGCTGTTTTTT. It yields the protein CAWRARTGELFF.

This chain joins TRBV9 and TRBJ2-4; 9 nucleotides match TRBD2. The CDR3 extends over 13 amino acids. The V gene end was trimmed by 2 bases and the J gene end by 6 bases; junction bases not matched to a gene: 0. The V gene's germline CDR1 is SGDLS and CDR2 YYNGEE. The CDR3 is CASSVTSGNIQYF. Here the CDR3 DNA reads TGTGCCAGCAGCGTGACTAGCGGAAACATTCAGTACTTC. Combining the CDR3 with reference TRBV9 and TRBJ2-4 gives the whole variable domain DSGVTQTPKHLITATGQRVTLRCSPRSGDLSVYWYQQSLDQGLQFLIQYYNGEERAKGNILERFSAQQFPDLHSELNLSSLELGDSALYFCASSVTSGNIQYFGAGTRLSVL.

This sequence joins TRBV27 and TRBJ2-1; D is unclear. The germline V gene has CDR1 MNHEY and CDR2 SMNVEV (reference sequence). V was shortened by 1 base and J by 0 bases, with 10 bases between the two germline ends. This CDR3 has 16 residues. This CDR3 is CASSLWWSSSYNEQFF. CDR3 coding DNA: TGTGCCAGCAGTTTATGGTGGTCCAGCTCCTACAATGAGCAGTTCTTC.

The count of this clone is one. V gene TRBV4-1 combines with J gene TRBJ2-3, with D possibly being TRBD2 (5 bases). Germline V gene data show CDR1 as MGHRA and CDR2 as YSYEKL. The V end lost 4 bases, the J end lost 5 bases, and 13 bases lay between the germline ends. CDR3 size: 14 residues. In DNA form, the CDR3 reads TGCGCCAGCAGCCGAGGGCTAGGCATAGATACGCAGTATTTT. This sequence encodes CASSRGLGIDTQYF.

The gene calls are TRBV19 and TRBJ1-5; 9 bases match TRBD1. Germline V gene sequence: CDR1 LNHDA, CDR2 SQIVND (reference sequence). CDR3 length: 14 residues. The CDR3 nucleotides are TGTGCTACATCGGCACAGGGGGCAGGTCAGCCCCAGCATTTT. Amino acids: CATSAQGAGQPQHF.

The chain is built from TRBV4-1 and TRBJ2-7, with 14 bases aligning to TRBD2. The CDR3 extends over 19 amino acids. Trimming took 6 bases from V and 2 from J; bases not matched to a gene: 15. From germline, CDR1 is MGHRA and CDR2 YSYEKL. In DNA form, the CDR3 reads TGCGCCAGCAGTCCCTCGCCCGGGACTAGCGGGGGATCCGCCTACGAGCAGTACTTC. Translated: CASSPSPGTSGGSAYEQYF.

The CDR3 nucleotides are TGTGCCAGCAGCCAATGGGGGGGTGCGGCCTCCTACGAGCAGTACTTC. It specifies CASSQWGGAASYEQYF. The gene calls are TRBV14 and TRBJ2-7; TRBD2 aligns across 7 bases. The CDR3 sequence is 16 residues long. The germline V gene has CDR1 SGHDN and CDR2 FVKESK. V trimming: 2 bases; J trimming: 0 bases; junction bases outside the gene matches: 7.

The chain employs TRBV29-1 and TRBJ1-1; the D is unclear. The CDR3 loop spans 11 amino acids. Between the trimmed V and J ends, which lost 2 bases and 3 bases, there was a span of 4 bases. Germline V gene lookup returns CDR1 SQVTM and CDR2 ANQGSEA. The DNA for the CDR3 is TGCAGCGTTGAAACGGACACTGAAGCTTTCTTT. Amino acid sequence: CSVETDTEAFF.

This chain connects TRBV11-2 to TRBJ1-1; no clear D. The ends were cut back, 5 bases at V and 1 base at J, with 11 bases in the middle. The CDR3 length is 14 residues. Germline V CDR1 and CDR2: SGHAT, FQNNGV. CDR3 nucleotide sequence: TGTGCCAGCAGCCTCAGGTCAGGGAACACTGAAGCTTTCTTT. Its translation: CASSLRSGNTEAFF.

V gene TRBV5-1 combines with J gene TRBJ2-6; TRBD2 is a possible D gene (5 bases). CDR1 is SGHRS, CDR2 YFSETQ, per germline. The length of the CDR3 is 18 residues. V lost 4 bases and J lost 4, with 21 bases in between. The CDR3 DNA reads as TGCGCCAGCAGCAAGGAGCCGGGGATACTGGGAGGGGCCAACGTCCTGACTTTC. Translating it yields CASSKEPGILGGANVLTF.

This clone was seen only once. This rearrangement joins TRBV11-1 to TRBJ1-5; 8 positions match TRBD1. Losses at the gene ends were 5 bases for V and 4 bases for J; bases not matched to a gene: 7. The CDR3 contains 15 residues. The V gene's germline CDR1 is SGHAT and CDR2 FQDESV (reference sequence). The CDR3 DNA is TGTGCCAGCAGCGATGGGACAGGAGATAATCAGCCCCAGCATTTT. Amino acids: CASSDGTGDNQPQHF.

J is TRBJ2-2 and V is TRBV25-1; 9 positions agree with TRBD1. Germline trimming cut 2 bases from V and 7 bases from J; bases unmatched to any gene: 5. The CDR3 runs to 15 residues. The V gene's germline CDR1 is MGHDK and CDR2 SYGVNS. The CDR3 DNA reads as TGTGCCAGCAGTGAACGGGACAGGGTAGTCGGGGAGCTGTTTTTT. Protein product: CASSERDRVVGELFF.

The rearrangement uses TRBV5-6 and TRBJ1-1, with D uncertain. The germline V gene encodes CDR1 SGHDT and CDR2 YYEEEE. Trimming cost V 0 bases and J 1 base, with 4 bases left between them. The CDR3 is 13 residues long. The CDR3 loop is CASSLAENTEAFF. The CDR3 bases are TGTGCCAGCAGCTTGGCAGAGAACACTGAAGCTTTCTTT. Combining the CDR3 with reference TRBV5-6 and TRBJ1-1 gives the whole variable domain DAGVTQSPTHLIKTRGQQVTLRCSPKSGHDTVSWYQQALGQGPQFIFQYYEEEERQRGNFPDRFSGHQFPNYSSELNVNALLLGDSALYLCASSLAENTEAFFGQGTRLTVV.